These T cell receptor beta chains were read from a single sample in a study of blood T cell repertoires in COVID-19. Sequencing used immunoSEQ multiplex PCR; TCRdb keeps in-frame clones, though not all of them. Seen here are over 85,000 clones, 75% to 85% observed once, and the top ten hold roughly 25%. Material: peripheral blood. The source is a man aged 55 to 69 with acute or convalescent COVID-19. The CDR3 runs from the conserved cysteine through the conserved F or W. The D gene is left open where the match is weak. Clone size is shown for a subset of rows, as once, few, many or a class of expanded clone.

j_call cdr3_length d_call clone_size v_call cdr3_nt cdr3_aa
TRBJ2-3 13 - - TRBV6-5 TGTGCCAGCAGTTACGGTGGAGAGGATACGCAGTATTTT CASSYGGEDTQYF
TRBJ1-4 17 - - TRBV4-2 TGTGCCAGCAGCCAAGGACTTGACAGGACAACTAATGAAAAACTGTTTTTT CASSQGLDRTTNEKLFF
TRBJ1-1 13 - - TRBV3-1/TRBV3-2 TGTGCCAGCAGCCAGTTACAGGGAACTGAAGCTTTCTTT CASSQLQGTEAFF
TRBJ2-7 13 - - TRBV18 TGTGCCAGCTCACCGACAGGACCCTACGAGCAGTACTTC CASSPTGPYEQYF
TRBJ1-1 14 - - TRBV10-3 TGTGCCATCAGTGGCGGCCCAACGAACACTGAAGCTTTCTTT CAISGGPTNTEAFF
TRBJ2-3 15 TRBD1 once TRBV5-1 TGCGCCAGCGGACAGGGGGCGGCGATCACGGATACGCAGTATTTT CASGQGAAITDTQYF
TRBJ1-1 15 - - TRBV6-2/TRBV6-3 TGTGCCAGCAGTCCAATTTTAAGAGGTAGCACTGAAGCTTTCTTT CASSPILRGSTEAFF
TRBJ1-6 16 TRBD1 - TRBV7-9 TGTGCCAGCAGCCCGGGACAGGCGAAATATAATTCACCCCTCCACTTT CASSPGQAKYNSPLHF
TRBJ2-1 15 TRBD2 - TRBV19 TGTGCCAGTAGCGTGGACGGGGGAGGGTACAATGAGCAGTTCTTC CASSVDGGGYNEQFF
TRBJ1-1 13 TRBD1 - TRBV28 TGCGCCAGCAGCTGGACAGGGGGGACTGAAGCTTTCTTT CASSWTGGTEAFF